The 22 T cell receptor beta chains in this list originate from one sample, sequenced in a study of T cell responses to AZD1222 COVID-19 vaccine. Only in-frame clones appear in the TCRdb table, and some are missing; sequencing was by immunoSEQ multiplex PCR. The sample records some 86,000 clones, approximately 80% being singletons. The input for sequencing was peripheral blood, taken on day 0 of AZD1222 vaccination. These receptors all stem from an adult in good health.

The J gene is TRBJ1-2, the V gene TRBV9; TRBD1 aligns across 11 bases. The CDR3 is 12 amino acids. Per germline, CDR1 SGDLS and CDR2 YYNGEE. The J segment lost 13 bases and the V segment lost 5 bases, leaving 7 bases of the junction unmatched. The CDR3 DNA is TGTGCCAGCAGGGGACAGGGGGAGAAGTTCACCTTC. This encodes CASRGQGEKFTF.

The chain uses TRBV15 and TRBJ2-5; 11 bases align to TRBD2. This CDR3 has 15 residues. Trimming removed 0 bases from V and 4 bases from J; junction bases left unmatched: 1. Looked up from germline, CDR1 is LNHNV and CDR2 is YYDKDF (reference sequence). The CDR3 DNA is TGTGCCACCAGCAGAGAAGGACTAGCGGGAGAGACCCAGTACTTC. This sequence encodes CATSREGLAGETQYF.

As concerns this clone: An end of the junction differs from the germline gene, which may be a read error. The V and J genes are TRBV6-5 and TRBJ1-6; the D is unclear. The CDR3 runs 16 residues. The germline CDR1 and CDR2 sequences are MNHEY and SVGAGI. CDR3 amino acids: CASSYSGKSYNSPLHF. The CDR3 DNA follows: TGTGCCAGCAGCTACTCCGGGAAATCCTATAATTCACCCCTCCACTTT.

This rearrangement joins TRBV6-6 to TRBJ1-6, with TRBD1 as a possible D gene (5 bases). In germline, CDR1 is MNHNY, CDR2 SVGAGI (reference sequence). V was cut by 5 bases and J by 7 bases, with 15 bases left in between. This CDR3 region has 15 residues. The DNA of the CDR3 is TGTGCCAGCAGTCGATCTGTACAGGAGAATTCACCCCTCCACTTT. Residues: CASSRSVQENSPLHF.

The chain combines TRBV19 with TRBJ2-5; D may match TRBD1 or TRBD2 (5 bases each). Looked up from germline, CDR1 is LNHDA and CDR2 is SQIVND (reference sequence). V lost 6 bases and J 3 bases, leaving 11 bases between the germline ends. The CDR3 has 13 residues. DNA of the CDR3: TGTGCCAGTAGGGGGACCTCCAAAGAGACCCAGTACTTC. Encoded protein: CASRGTSKETQYF.

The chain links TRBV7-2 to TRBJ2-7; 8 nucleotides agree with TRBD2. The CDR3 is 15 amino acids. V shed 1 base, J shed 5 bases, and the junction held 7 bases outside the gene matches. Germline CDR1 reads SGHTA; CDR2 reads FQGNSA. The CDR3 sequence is CASSLDSGRTNEQYF. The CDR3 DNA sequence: TGTGCCAGCAGCTTAGACAGCGGGAGAACAAACGAGCAGTACTTC.

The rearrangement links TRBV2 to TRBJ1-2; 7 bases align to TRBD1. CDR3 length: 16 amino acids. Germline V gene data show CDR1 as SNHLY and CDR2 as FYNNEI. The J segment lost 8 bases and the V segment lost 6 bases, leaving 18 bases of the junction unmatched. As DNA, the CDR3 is TGTGCCAGCAGCGGTGGGACAGTTGGCGCGGTAGGGGGCTACACCTTC. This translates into CASSGGTVGAVGGYTF.

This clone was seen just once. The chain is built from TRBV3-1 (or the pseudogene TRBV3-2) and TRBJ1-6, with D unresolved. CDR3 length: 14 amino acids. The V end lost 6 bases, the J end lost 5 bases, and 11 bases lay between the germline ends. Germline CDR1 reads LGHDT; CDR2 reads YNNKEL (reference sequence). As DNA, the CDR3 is TGTGCCAGCAGTCACCGGGCGGATAATTCACCCCTCCACTTT. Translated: CASSHRADNSPLHF.

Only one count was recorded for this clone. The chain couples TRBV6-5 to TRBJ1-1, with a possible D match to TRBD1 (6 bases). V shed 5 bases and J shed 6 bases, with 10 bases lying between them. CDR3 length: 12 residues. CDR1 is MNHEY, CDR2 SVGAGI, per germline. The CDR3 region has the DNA TGTGCCAGCAGTACAGGGAAAGCTGAAGCTTTCTTT. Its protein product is CASSTGKAEAFF.

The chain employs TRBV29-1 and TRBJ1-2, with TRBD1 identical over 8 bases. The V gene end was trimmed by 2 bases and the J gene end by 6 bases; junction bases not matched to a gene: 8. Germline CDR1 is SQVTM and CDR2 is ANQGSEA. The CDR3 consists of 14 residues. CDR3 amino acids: CSVENRGVVNGYTF. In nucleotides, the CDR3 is TGCAGCGTTGAAAACAGGGGGGTCGTAAATGGCTACACCTTC.

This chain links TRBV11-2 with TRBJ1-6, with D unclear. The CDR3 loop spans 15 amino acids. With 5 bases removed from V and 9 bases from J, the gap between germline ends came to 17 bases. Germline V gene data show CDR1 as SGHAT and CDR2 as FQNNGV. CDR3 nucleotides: TGTGCCAGCAGCGCGCCGGGCCGGACGGTTTCACCCCTCCACTTT. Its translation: CASSAPGRTVSPLHF.

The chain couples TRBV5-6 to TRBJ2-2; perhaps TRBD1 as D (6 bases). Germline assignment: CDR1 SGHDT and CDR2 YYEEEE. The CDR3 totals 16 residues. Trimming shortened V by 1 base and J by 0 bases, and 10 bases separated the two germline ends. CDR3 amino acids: CASSLFGTPNTGELFF. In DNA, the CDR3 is TGTGCCAGCAGCTTGTTCGGGACACCGAACACCGGGGAGCTGTTTTTT. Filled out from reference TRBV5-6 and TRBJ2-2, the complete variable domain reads DAGVTQSPTHLIKTRGQQVTLRCSPKSGHDTVSWYQQALGQGPQFIFQYYEEEERQRGNFPDRFSGHQFPNYSSELNVNALLLGDSALYLCASSLFGTPNTGELFFGEGSRLTVL.

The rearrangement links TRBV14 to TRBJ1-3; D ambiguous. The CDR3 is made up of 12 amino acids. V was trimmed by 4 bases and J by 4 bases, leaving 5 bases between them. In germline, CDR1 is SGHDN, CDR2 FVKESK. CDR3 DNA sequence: TGTGCCAGCAGCCGGATAGGAAACACCATATATTTT. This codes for CASSRIGNTIYF.

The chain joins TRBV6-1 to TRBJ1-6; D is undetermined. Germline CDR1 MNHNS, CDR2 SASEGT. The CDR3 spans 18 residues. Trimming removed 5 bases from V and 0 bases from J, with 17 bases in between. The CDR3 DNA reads TGTGCCAGCAGTAAAGTAGGACCACTTAGCTCCTATAATTCACCCCTCCACTTT. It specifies CASSKVGPLSSYNSPLHF.

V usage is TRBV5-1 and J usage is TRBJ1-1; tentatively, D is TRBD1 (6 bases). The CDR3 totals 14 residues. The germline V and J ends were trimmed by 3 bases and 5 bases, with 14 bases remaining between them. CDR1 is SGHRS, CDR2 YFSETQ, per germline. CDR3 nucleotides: TGCGCCAGCAGCTCCCGGAATACAGGGACTGAAGCTTTCTTT. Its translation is CASSSRNTGTEAFF.

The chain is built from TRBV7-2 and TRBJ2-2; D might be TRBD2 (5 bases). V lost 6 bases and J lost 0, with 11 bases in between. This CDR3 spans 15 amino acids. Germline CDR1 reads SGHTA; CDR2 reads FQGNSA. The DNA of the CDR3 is TGTGCCAGCAGGTTGGACTCCGCGAACACCGGGGAGCTGTTTTTT. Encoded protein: CASRLDSANTGELFF. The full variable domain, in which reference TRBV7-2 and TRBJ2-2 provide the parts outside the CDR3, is GAGVSQSPSNKVTEKGKDVELRCDPISGHTALYWYRQSLGQGLEFLIYFQGNSAPDKSGLPSDRFSAERTGGSVSTLTIQRTQQEDSAVYLCASRLDSANTGELFFGEGSRLTVL.

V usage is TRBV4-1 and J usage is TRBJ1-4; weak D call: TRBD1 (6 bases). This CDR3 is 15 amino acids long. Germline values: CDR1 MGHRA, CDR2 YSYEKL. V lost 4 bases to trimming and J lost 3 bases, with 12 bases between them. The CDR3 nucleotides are TGCGCCAGCAGCCGAACAGGGACCCCTAATGAAAAACTGTTTTTT. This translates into CASSRTGTPNEKLFF.

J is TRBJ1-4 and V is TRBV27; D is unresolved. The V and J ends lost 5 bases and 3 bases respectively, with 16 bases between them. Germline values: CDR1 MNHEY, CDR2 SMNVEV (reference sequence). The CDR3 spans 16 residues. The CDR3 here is CASSLLPGSANEKLFF. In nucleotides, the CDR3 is TGTGCCAGCAGTCTCCTCCCCGGATCGGCTAATGAAAAACTGTTTTTT.

The CDR3 nucleotides are TGTGCCAGCGGTAATGGGGTAGTCCCGAAAGAGACCCAGTACTTC. This gives the protein CASGNGVVPKETQYF. This chain links TRBV28 with TRBJ2-5; the D is unclear. The V gene lost 8 bases and the J gene lost 3 bases, with 19 bases spanning the gap. CDR1 is MDHEN and CDR2 is SYDVKM in the germline V gene. There are 15 residues in the CDR3.

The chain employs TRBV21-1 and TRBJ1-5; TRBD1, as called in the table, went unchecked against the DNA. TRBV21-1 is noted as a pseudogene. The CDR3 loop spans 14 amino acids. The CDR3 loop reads CASSVGGLDQPQHF. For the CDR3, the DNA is TGTGCCAGCAGCGTAGGGGGCCTCGATCAGCCCCAGCATTTT.

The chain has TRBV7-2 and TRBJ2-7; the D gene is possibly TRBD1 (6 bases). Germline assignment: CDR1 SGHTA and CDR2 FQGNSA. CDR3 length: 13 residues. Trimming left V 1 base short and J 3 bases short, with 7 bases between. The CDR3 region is CASSLGGGYEQYF. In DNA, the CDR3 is TGTGCCAGCAGCTTAGGAGGGGGCTACGAGCAGTACTTC.

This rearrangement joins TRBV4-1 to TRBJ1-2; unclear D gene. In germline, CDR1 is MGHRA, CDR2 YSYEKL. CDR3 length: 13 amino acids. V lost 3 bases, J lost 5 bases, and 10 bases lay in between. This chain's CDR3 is CASSQGIPYGYTF. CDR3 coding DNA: TGCGCCAGCAGCCAGGGAATTCCGTATGGCTACACCTTC.